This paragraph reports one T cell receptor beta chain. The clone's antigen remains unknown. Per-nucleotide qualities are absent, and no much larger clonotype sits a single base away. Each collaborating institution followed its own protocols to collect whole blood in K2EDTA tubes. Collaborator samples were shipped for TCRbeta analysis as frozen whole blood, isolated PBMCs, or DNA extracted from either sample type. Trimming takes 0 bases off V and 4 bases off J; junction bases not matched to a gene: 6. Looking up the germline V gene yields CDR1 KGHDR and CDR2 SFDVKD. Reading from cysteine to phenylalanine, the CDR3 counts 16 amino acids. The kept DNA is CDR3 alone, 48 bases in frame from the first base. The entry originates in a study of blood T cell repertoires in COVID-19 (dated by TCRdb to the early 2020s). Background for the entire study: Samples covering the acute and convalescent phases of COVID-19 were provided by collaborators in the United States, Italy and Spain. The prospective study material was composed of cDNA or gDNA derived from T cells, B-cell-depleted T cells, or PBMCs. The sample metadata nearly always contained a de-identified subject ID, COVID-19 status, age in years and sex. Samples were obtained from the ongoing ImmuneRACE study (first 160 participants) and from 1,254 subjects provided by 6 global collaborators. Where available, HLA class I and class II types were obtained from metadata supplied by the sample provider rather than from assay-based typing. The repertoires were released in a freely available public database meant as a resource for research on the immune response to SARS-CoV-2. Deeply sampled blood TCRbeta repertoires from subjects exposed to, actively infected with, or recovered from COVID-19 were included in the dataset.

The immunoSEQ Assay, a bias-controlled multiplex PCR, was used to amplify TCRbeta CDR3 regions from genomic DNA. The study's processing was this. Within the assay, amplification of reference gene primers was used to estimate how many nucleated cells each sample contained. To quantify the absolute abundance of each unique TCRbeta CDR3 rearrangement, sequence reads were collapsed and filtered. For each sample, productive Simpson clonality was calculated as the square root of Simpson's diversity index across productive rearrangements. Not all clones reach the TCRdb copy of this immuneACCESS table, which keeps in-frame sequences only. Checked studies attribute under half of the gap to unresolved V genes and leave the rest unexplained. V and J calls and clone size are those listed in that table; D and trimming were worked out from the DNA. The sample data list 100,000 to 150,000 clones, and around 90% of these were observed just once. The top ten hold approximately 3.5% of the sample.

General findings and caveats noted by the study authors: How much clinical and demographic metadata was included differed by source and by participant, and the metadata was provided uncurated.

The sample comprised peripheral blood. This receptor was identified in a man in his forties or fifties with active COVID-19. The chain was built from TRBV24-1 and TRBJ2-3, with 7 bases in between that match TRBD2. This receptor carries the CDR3 CATSDLGSAGADTQYF. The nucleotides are TGTGCCACCAGTGATTTGGGGTCCGCGGGGGCAGATACGCAGTATTTT.